What follows are 18 T cell receptor beta chains derived from one specimen sequenced in a study of cytomegalovirus exposure and HLA in healthy donors. The primer mix had 60 Vbeta and 13 Jbeta primers. Measured with immunoSEQ multiplex PCR; TCRdb has only the in-frame clones, and not every one. The repertoire has over 150,000 clones, around nine tenths of them found once; the top ten carry 0.85% to 1%. Input material: PBMCs. These receptors originate from a woman in her 30s in good health and CMV-seronegative.

This clone was observed once. The gene calls are TRBV11-2 and TRBJ1-2, with D possibly TRBD1 on 5 matching bases. V lost 1 base, J lost 7 bases, and 13 bases lay in between. Germline assignment: CDR1 SGHAT and CDR2 FQNNGV. This CDR3 is built from 14 residues. The CDR3 protein is CASSLAGGVGGYTF. Here the CDR3 DNA reads TGTGCCAGCAGCTTAGCTGGGGGGGTGGGTGGCTACACCTTC.

V is TRBV6-5 and J is TRBJ2-7, with 9 bases identical to TRBD1. The CDR3 is made up of 14 amino acids. The junction had 6 bases not matched to a gene; V was cut back by 6 bases and J by 3 bases. The V gene's germline CDR1 is MNHEY and CDR2 SVGAGI. Written as DNA, the CDR3 is TGTGCCAGCAGCGCCGGGACAGGGTACTACGAGCAGTACTTC. Translated, it gives CASSAGTGYYEQYF.

CDR3 bases: TGTGCCAGCACCGAGGCGGCAGGGCCCGATTATGGCTACACCTTC. Translated: CASTEAAGPDYGYTF. V usage is TRBV4-2 and J usage is TRBJ1-2; D might be TRBD1 (5 bases). This CDR3 is built from 15 residues. The V end was cut by 7 bases, the J end by 5 bases, with 20 bases between. CDR1 and CDR2 (germline): LGHNA, YNFKEQ.

In regard to this clone: Germline is not matched at one junction end, which may reflect a read error. The rearrangement links TRBV7-7 to TRBJ2-7, with TRBD1 as a possible D gene (7 bases). Germline loops: CDR1 SSHAT, CDR2 FNYEAQ (reference sequence). This CDR3 has 13 residues. CDR3 in DNA: TGTGCCAGCAGCCCGGGCGGCGGGACAGACTCTACCTTC. Its translation: CASSPGGGTDSTF.

The chain is built from TRBV7-3 and TRBJ2-5, with D tentatively TRBD2 (5 bases). Gene TRBJ2-7 matches the end of the DNA better, so the J call may be wrong. The CDR3 runs to 13 residues. CDR1 and CDR2 from the germline V gene are SGHTA and FQGTGA. The CDR3 loop is CASSSYHSVEQYF. The CDR3 DNA is TGTGCCAGCAGCTCGTACCATAGCGTCGAGCAGTACTTC.

The genes are TRBV7-2 and TRBJ2-5; D call uncertain. The ends were cut back, 1 base at V and 7 bases at J, with 10 bases in the middle. CDR1 is SGHTA and CDR2 is FQGNSA in the germline V gene. The CDR3 is 13 residues long. In nucleotides, the CDR3 is TGTGCCAGCAGCTTAGACCAGGCCGGGACCCAGTACTTC. It encodes CASSLDQAGTQYF.

The chain couples TRBV18 to TRBJ1-5, with a tentative D call TRBD1 (5 bases). Germline V CDR1 and CDR2: KGHSH, LQKENI. Trimming left V 3 bases short and J 2 bases short, with 8 bases between. This CDR3 contains 14 residues. Here the CDR3 DNA reads TGTGCCAGCTCACCCGGAGGGGGCAATCAGCCCCAGCATTTT. This codes for CASSPGGGNQPQHF.

This chain connects TRBV7-3 to TRBJ1-1; D is perhaps TRBD1 (5 bases). The CDR3 runs to 13 residues. V lost 2 bases, J lost 2 bases, and 6 bases lay in between. The V gene's germline CDR1 is SGHTA and CDR2 FQGTGA. CDR3 bases: TGTGCCAGCAGCTTAGACAGTAACACTGAAGCTTTCTTT. It translates to CASSLDSNTEAFF.

This clone was found a few times. The V call is TRBV6-1, the J call TRBJ1-1; perhaps TRBD1 as D (6 bases). This CDR3 spans 13 amino acids. Trimming shortened V by 8 bases and J by 3 bases, and 13 bases separated the two germline ends. Per germline, CDR1 MNHNS and CDR2 SASEGT. For the CDR3, the DNA is TGTGCCAGCGGACCAAGGGGGTACACTGAAGCTTTCTTT. It translates to CASGPRGYTEAFF.

The chain combines TRBV7-2 with TRBJ2-7; the D is unclear. The CDR3 runs to 15 residues. Trimming removed 2 bases from V and 3 bases from J, with 14 bases in between. Germline-derived CDR1 and CDR2 are SGHTA and FQGNSA. The CDR3 nucleotides read TGTGCCAGCAGCTTATCCTCAATGAGAGACTACGAGCAGTACTTC. Translating it yields CASSLSSMRDYEQYF.

The J gene is TRBJ2-7, the V gene TRBV6-1; 7 bases map to TRBD2. Trimming cost V 1 base and J 1 base; bases outside gene matches: 1. The V gene's germline CDR1 is MNHNS and CDR2 SASEGT. CDR3 length: 14 amino acids. Here the CDR3 reads CASSEGGLSYEQYF. CDR3 coding DNA: TGTGCCAGCAGTGAAGGGGGACTATCCTACGAGCAGTACTTC.

Here the CDR3 DNA reads TGTGCCAGCAGCAGGGGACTAGCGGGAATAGGAGAGACCCAGTACTTC. Encoded protein: CASSRGLAGIGETQYF. The gene calls are TRBV7-9 and TRBJ2-5; 13 bases match TRBD2. J was trimmed by 4 bases and V by 5 bases; bases with no gene match: 7. CDR1 is SEHNR, CDR2 FQNEAQ, per germline (reference sequence). The CDR3 totals 16 residues.

This chain uses TRBV7-9 with TRBJ1-1; D call uncertain. Between the trimmed V and J ends, which lost 2 bases and 6 bases, there was a span of 10 bases. Germline lookup yields CDR1 SEHNR and CDR2 FQNEAQ (reference sequence). The CDR3 is 13 residues long. This CDR3 reads CASSLLARAEAFF. The CDR3 bases are TGTGCCAGCAGCTTACTAGCAAGAGCTGAAGCTTTCTTT.

CDR3 protein: CASSSKNRGSSYNEQFF. The CDR3 coding sequence is TGTGCCAGCAGCTCTAAGAACAGGGGAAGCTCCTACAATGAGCAGTTCTTC. V is TRBV7-8 and J is TRBJ2-1; 7 bases match TRBD1. The CDR3 is made up of 17 amino acids. Germline lookup yields CDR1 SGHVS and CDR2 FQNEAQ. V lost 4 bases to trimming and J lost 0 bases; unmatched junction nucleotides: 9.

V and J are TRBV30 and TRBJ1-2; 8 positions match TRBD1. Germline lookup yields CDR1 GTSNPN and CDR2 SVGIG (reference sequence). J was trimmed by 0 bases and V by 5 bases; bases with no gene match: 14. This CDR3 has 17 amino acids. The CDR3: CAWVPVLWDRTNYGYTF. The CDR3 bases are TGTGCCTGGGTGCCCGTCTTGTGGGACAGGACTAACTATGGCTACACCTTC.

The rearrangement uses TRBV5-1 and TRBJ2-7; a possible D gene is TRBD1 (5 bases). The CDR3 contains 14 residues. Germline V lookup: CDR1 SGHRS, CDR2 YFSETQ. The V end lost 0 bases, the J end lost 6 bases, and 13 bases lay between the germline ends. Written as DNA, the CDR3 is TGCGCCAGCAGCTTGGCCCAGGGCGTGGGCGAGCAGTACTTC. Protein sequence: CASSLAQGVGEQYF.

CDR3 in amino acids: CASSLDSGGSYEQYF. The CDR3, as DNA: TGTGCCAGCAGCTTAGATAGCGGGGGCTCCTACGAGCAGTACTTC. This rearrangement joins TRBV7-3 to TRBJ2-7; the match to TRBD2 covers 9 bases. CDR1 and CDR2 (germline): SGHTA, FQGTGA. The J segment lost 0 bases and the V segment lost 2 bases, leaving 2 bases of the junction unmatched. CDR3 length: 15 residues.

The chain links TRBV19 to TRBJ1-2, with a possible D match to TRBD1 (5 bases). This CDR3 has 11 residues. Germline CDR1 reads LNHDA; CDR2 reads SQIVND (reference sequence). The V end lost 3 bases, the J end lost 12 bases, and 11 bases lay between the germline ends. The CDR3 loop is CASSIQGKNTF. The CDR3 nucleotides are TGTGCCAGTAGTATCCAGGGTAAAAACACCTTC.